The 15 T cell receptor beta chains presented below share a single source sample, sequenced in a study of Graves' ophthalmopathy and Graves' hyperthyroidism. Amplification from RNA transcripts yielded the TCR beta CDR3 regions. First-round RT-PCR employed HTBI primers, with a second-round multiplex PCR after it. TCRdb re-derived calls from the multiplex PCR reads in MiXCR, one entry per CDR3 protein. Among about 590,000 distinct CDR3 sequences listed, 35% to 45% were seen once. The sample comprised peripheral blood or thyroid tissue (not recorded which). Receptors originate from an adult man with Graves' hyperthyroidism.

The V and J genes are TRBV19 and TRBJ1-3; 8 bases match TRBD1. The CDR3 covers 16 residues. The J segment lost 0 bases and the V segment lost 6 bases, leaving 7 bases of the junction unmatched. In germline, CDR1 is LNHDA, CDR2 SQIVND (reference sequence). The CDR3 DNA reads TGTGCCAGTAGGGGACAGGCATACAGCTCTGGAAACACCATATATTTT. Translated, it gives CASRGQAYSSGNTIYF.

The chain employs TRBV29-1 and TRBJ1-5, with 12 bases identical to TRBD2. The J call is doubtful: the DNA matches TRBJ2-3 better. In germline, CDR1 is SQVTM, CDR2 ANQGSEA. The CDR3 totals 15 residues. CDR3 nucleotides: TGCAGCGTCCGGACTAGCGGGATTAGCACAGATACGCAGTATTTT. This encodes CSVRTSGISTDTQYF.

The rearrangement joins TRBV29-1 to TRBJ1-6; the match to TRBD1 covers 11 bases. The CDR3 loop spans 14 amino acids. Germline V gives CDR1 SQVTM, CDR2 ANQGSEA. CDR3 residues: CRSGQGVHNSPLHF. CDR3 bases: TGCAGATCGGGACAGGGGGTCCATAATTCACCCCTCCACTTT.

This clonotype was seen only a few times. The junction departs from the called germline gene at one end, perhaps through a read error. V gene TRBV10-3 combines with J gene TRBJ2-3, with 9 bases matching TRBD1. CDR3 length equals 15 residues. Germline V gene sequence: CDR1 ENHRY, CDR2 SYGVKD. CDR3: CASSSRDRVTDTQYF. In DNA, the CDR3 is TGTGCCAGCAGTTCGAGGGACAGGGTAACAGATACGCAGTATTTT.

This chain links TRBV12-3 or TRBV12-4 with TRBJ2-7; TRBD1 might be the D (6 bases). The CDR3 consists of 19 residues. Deletions cut 7 bases from V and 3 bases from J, with 31 bases between. CDR3 amino acids: CASKSLRGSYLTDDYEQYF. CDR3 nucleotide sequence: TGTGCCAGCAAATCACTCAGGGGATCTTACCTTACAGACGACTACGAGCAGTACTTC.

This clonotype turned up a few times. The DNA for the CDR3 is TGTGCCAGCAGCTCGGGTTGGACTTCTGAAAAACTGTTTTTT. Protein: CASSSGWTSEKLFF. The rearrangement uses TRBV5-6 and TRBJ1-4; D unclear. This CDR3 contains 14 residues. CDR1 is SGHDT, CDR2 YYEEEE, per germline. Trimming cost V 3 bases and J 7 bases, with 13 bases left between them.

This clonotype was detected a few times. The J gene is TRBJ2-7, the V gene TRBV20-1; D not certain. The length of the CDR3 is 13 residues. Trimming removed 1 base from V and 1 base from J, with 8 bases in between. The germline CDR1 and CDR2 sequences are DFQATT and SNEGSKA (reference sequence). The CDR3 DNA reads as TGCAGTGCTAGAGCCATGATATCCTACGAGCAGTACTTC. Translated: CSARAMISYEQYF.

Concerning this clonotype itself: A much bigger clone sits one base away, suggesting this may be a read error. This chain joins TRBV19 and TRBJ1-1; 9 positions match TRBD1. This CDR3 has 17 residues. CDR1 is LNHDA, CDR2 SQIVND, per germline (reference sequence). CDR3 nucleotide sequence: TGTGCCAGTAGTATAGTAACAGGGGGCCGGCGTGGCACTGAAGCTCTCTTT. Protein product: CASSIVTGGRRGTEALF.

This clonotype was seen many times. This chain uses TRBV12-3 or TRBV12-4 with TRBJ1-1; 9 positions match TRBD1. The CDR3 is 15 amino acids. The ends lost 6 bases at V and 1 base at J; junction bases unmatched: 6. The CDR3 coding sequence is TGTGCCAGCAGCCCAACAGGGGGCCAGAACACTGAAGCTTTCTTT. As protein: CASSPTGGQNTEAFF.

This clonotype was found many times. This rearrangement joins TRBV5-4 to TRBJ2-7, with a weak D call TRBD2 (6 bases). The CDR3 sequence is 13 residues long. The ends were cut back, 2 bases at V and 5 bases at J, with 11 bases in the middle. In germline, CDR1 is SGHNT, CDR2 YYREEE (reference sequence). The CDR3 DNA reads TGTGCCAGCAGCTTCGGGGGATCGGACGAGCAGTACTTC. Protein product: CASSFGGSDEQYF.

In its sample, this clonotype was seen once. The rearrangement uses TRBV20-1 and TRBJ2-1, with D tentatively TRBD2 (6 bases). The V end was cut by 6 bases, the J end by 0 bases, with 15 bases between. The length of the CDR3 is 15 residues. Germline V gives CDR1 DFQATT, CDR2 SNEGSKA (reference sequence). Here the CDR3 DNA reads TGCAGTGCCGGGACTCTTCTTAGCTCCTACAATGAGCAGTTCTTC. It specifies CSAGTLLSSYNEQFF.

The rearrangement links TRBV25-1 to TRBJ2-5; 11 nucleotides align to TRBD2. Germline CDR1 reads MGHDK; CDR2 reads SYGVNS. V lost 0 bases, J lost 9 bases, and 12 bases stayed unmatched. This CDR3 has 17 residues. The CDR3 sequence is CASSEYNSGRASEAQYF. For the CDR3, the DNA is TGTGCCAGCAGTGAATATAATAGCGGGAGGGCCAGCGAGGCCCAGTACTTC.

There are a few counts of this clonotype. The rearrangement joins TRBV6-6 to TRBJ1-6; D gene uncertain. The CDR3 runs 15 residues. V lost 4 bases, J lost 4 bases, and 11 bases lay in between. Germline CDR1 and CDR2: MNHNY and SVGAGI (reference sequence). The CDR3 sequence is CASSSSALYNSPLHF. CDR3 DNA: TGTGCCAGCAGTTCCTCGGCACTTTATAATTCACCCCTCCACTTT.

The chain couples TRBV30 to TRBJ2-5; D may be TRBD2 (6 bases). The CDR3 covers 13 residues. Trimming pared 0 bases from V and 5 bases from J, leaving 10 bases between. The germline V gene has CDR1 GTSNPN and CDR2 SVGIG (reference sequence). The CDR3 nucleotides read TGTGCCTGGAGTGTAAGGAGGGGCGAGACCCAGTACTTC. Its translation is CAWSVRRGETQYF.

This clonotype was detected many times. V and J are TRBV10-3 and TRBJ2-7; tentative D call: TRBD2 (6 bases). The CDR3 has 14 amino acids. V was shortened by 5 bases and J by 2 bases, with 13 bases between the two germline ends. From germline, CDR1 is ENHRY and CDR2 SYGVKD. The CDR3 spells CAISPGLSTYEQYF. The CDR3 region has the DNA TGTGCCATCAGTCCGGGACTCTCAACCTACGAGCAGTACTTC.